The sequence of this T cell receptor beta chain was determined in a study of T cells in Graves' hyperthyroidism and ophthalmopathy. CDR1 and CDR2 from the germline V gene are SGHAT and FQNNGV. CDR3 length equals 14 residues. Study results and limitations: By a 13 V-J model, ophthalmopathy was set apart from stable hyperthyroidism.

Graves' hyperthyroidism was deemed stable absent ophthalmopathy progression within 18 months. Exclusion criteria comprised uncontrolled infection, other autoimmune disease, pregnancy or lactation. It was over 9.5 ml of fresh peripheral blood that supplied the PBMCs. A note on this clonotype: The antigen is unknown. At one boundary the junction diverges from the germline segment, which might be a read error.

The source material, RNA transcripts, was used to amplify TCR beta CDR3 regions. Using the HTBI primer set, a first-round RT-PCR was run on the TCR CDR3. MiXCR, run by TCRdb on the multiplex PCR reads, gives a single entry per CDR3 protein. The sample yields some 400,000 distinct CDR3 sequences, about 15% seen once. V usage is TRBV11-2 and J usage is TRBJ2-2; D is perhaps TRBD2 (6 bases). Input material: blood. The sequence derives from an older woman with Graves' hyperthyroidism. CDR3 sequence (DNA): TGTGCCGGCAGCTTAGGGACTTCGACCGGGGAGCTGTTTTTT. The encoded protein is CAGSLGTSTGELFF.